This is a list of T cell receptor beta chains from one sample in a study of cytomegalovirus exposure and HLA in healthy donors. Method: immunoSEQ multiplex PCR; TCRdb's copy keeps in-frame clones and lacks some. The sample records roughly 150,000 clones, about 88% being singletons. The sample consisted of PBMCs. All receptors derive from a man younger than 40 in good health and CMV-seropositive. Each CDR3 is given with its conserved first and last residue. A D gene is named only where the DNA matches it firmly. Part of the rows lack a size; the others show once, few, many or a class for expanded clones.

V gene	J gene	clone size	D gene	CDR3 DNA	CDR3 protein
TRBV7-2	TRBJ2-3	-	TRBD2	TGTGCCAGCAGCTTAGGTCTAGCGGGCAATACGCAGTATTTT	CASSLGLAGNTQYF
TRBV5-5	TRBJ1-1	-	TRBD1	TGTGCCAGCAGCGAGCAAGGGACAGGGGGGACTGAAGCTTTCTTT	CASSEQGTGGTEAFF
TRBV9	TRBJ2-2	-	TRBD2	TGTGCCAGCAGCGCGGGTATAGCGGGCACCGGGGAGCTGTTTTTT	CASSAGIAGTGELFF
TRBV29-1	TRBJ2-1	-	TRBD1	TGCAGCGTCCGTCGGGGGGGACAGGGGACCTACAATGAGCAGTTCTTC	CSVRRGGQGTYNEQFF
TRBV12-5	TRBJ2-5	once	-	TGTGCTAGTGGTTTCTCGGTTGAGACCCAGTACTTC	CASGFSVETQYF
TRBV5-1	TRBJ2-5	once	-	TGCGCCAGCAGCTTGTTATCCGGGGAAGAGACCCAGTACTTC	CASSLLSGEETQYF
TRBV13	TRBJ2-1	-	-	TGTGCCAGCAGCTTAGTTTCAAACTCCTACAATGAGCAGTTCTTC	CASSLVSNSYNEQFF
TRBV27	TRBJ2-7	once	TRBD2	TGTGCCAGCAGTTGGACTAGCGGGAGGAACGAGCAGTACTTC	CASSWTSGRNEQYF
TRBV27	TRBJ2-4	-	TRBD2	TGTGCCAGCAGTCTATCCGGGACTAGCGTAGCCAAAAACATTCAGTACTTC	CASSLSGTSVAKNIQYF
TRBV28	TRBJ2-1	-	-	TGTGCCAGCAGTTCCTCCTCGGGACACTTAACCTACAATGAGCAGTTCTTC	CASSSSSGHLTYNEQFF
TRBV21-1	TRBJ1-1	-	-	TGTGCCAGCATCAAGAACGGACAGGGGATGGTAAGGAACACTGAAGCTTTCTTT	CASIKNGQGMVRNTEAFF
TRBV5-1	TRBJ1-1	few	TRBD1	TGCGCCAGCAGCCCGTGGACAGGGGGTAAATCTGAAGCTTTCTTT	CASSPWTGGKSEAFF
TRBV19	TRBJ2-2	-	TRBD1	TGTGCCAGTAGGAGTACAGGGGGCACCGGGGAGCTGTTTTTT	CASRSTGGTGELFF
TRBV11-3	TRBJ2-6	-	-	TGTGCCAGCACCTACAGGGAAAGTAACGCCAACGTCCTGACTTTC	CASTYRESNANVLTF
TRBV18	TRBJ1-1	-	-	TGTGCCAGCTCACGTCCGGGGGGGACTGAAGCTTTCTTT	CASSRPGGTEAFF
TRBV19	TRBJ2-1	-	TRBD2	TGTGCCAGTAGTATGGCTAGCGGGATTTACAATGAGCAGTTCTTC	CASSMASGIYNEQFF
TRBV11-2	TRBJ2-3	once	-	TGTGCCAGCAGCGCCCGAGGACTACTCACAGATACGCAGTATTTT	CASSARGLLTDTQYF
TRBV18	TRBJ2-5	-	TRBD1	TGTGCCAGCTCACCAGGACAGGGGGAGACCCAGTACTTC	CASSPGQGETQYF
TRBV4-2	TRBJ2-7	-	TRBD2	TGTGCCAGCAGCCAAGACGGGTCTAGCGGGAGCCCCAAATCCTACGAGCAGTACTTC	CASSQDGSSGSPKSYEQYF
TRBV12-5	TRBJ1-5	-	-	TGTGCTAGTGGTGGCTCAGACCGTGCGGATCAGCCCCAGCATTTT	CASGGSDRADQPQHF
TRBV6-1	TRBJ2-1	-	-	TGTGCCAGCTTAGCCTCAGTCTCCTACAATGAGCAGTTCTTC	CASLASVSYNEQFF
TRBV12-5	TRBJ2-1	-	TRBD2	TGTGCTAGTGGTTCGAGGCTAGCGGGCTACAATGAGCAGTTCTTC	CASGSRLAGYNEQFF
TRBV4-3	TRBJ2-5	-	TRBD1	TGCGCCAGCAGCCAGGGGCCCGGGACAGGGGAAGAGACCCAGTACTTC	CASSQGPGTGEETQYF
TRBV6-5	TRBJ1-4	-	-	TGTGCCAGCAGTTACCTGTCAACTAATGAAAAACTGTTTTTT	CASSYLSTNEKLFF
TRBV7-9	TRBJ1-5	many	-	TGTGCCAGCACGGGCAGGGACAATCAGCCCCAGCATTTT	CASTGRDNQPQHF
TRBV4-3	TRBJ1-2	-	-	TGCGCCAGCAGCCAAGATAGCCGCGGAGCTAACTATGGCTACACCTTC	CASSQDSRGANYGYTF
TRBV6-5	TRBJ1-2	few	-	TGTGCCAGCAGTTACCCCAGGGAGGGCTATGGCTACACCTTC	CASSYPREGYGYTF
TRBV9	TRBJ2-1	-	-	TGTGCCAGCAGCGTAGGGAGGGGGGGTAATGAGCAGTTCTTC	CASSVGRGGNEQFF
TRBV5-1	TRBJ2-3	once	TRBD2	TGCGCCAGCAGCTTGGCTATTACTGGACTAGCGGGAGGGGATACGCAGTATTTT	CASSLAITGLAGGDTQYF
TRBV7-6	TRBJ1-1	-	-	TGTGCCAGCAGCTTGGTGCGGAACACTGAAGCTTTCTTT	CASSLVRNTEAFF
TRBV9	TRBJ1-5	-	-	TGTGCCAGCAGCGTTGACACCGATCAGCCCCAGCATTTT	CASSVDTDQPQHF
TRBV7-8	TRBJ2-1	-	-	TGTGCCAGCAGCTTAGACCCGACAGTTACCCCTTACAATGAGCAGTTCTTC	CASSLDPTVTPYNEQFF
TRBV10-2	TRBJ1-2	-	TRBD1	TGCGCCAGCAGTTCCGGGACAGACTATGGCTACACCTTC	CASSSGTDYGYTF
TRBV7-9	TRBJ2-5	-	TRBD2	TGTGCCAGCAGCTTACTAGCGGGGCAAGAGACCCAGTACTTC	CASSLLAGQETQYF
TRBV6-5	TRBJ2-1	-	TRBD2	TGTGCCAGCATGGGACTAGCGGAGTACAATGAGCAGTTCTTC	CASMGLAEYNEQFF
TRBV5-1	TRBJ1-4	-	TRBD1	TGCGCCAGCAGCTTGGGGACAGGGGGGGAAAAACTGTTTTTT	CASSLGTGGEKLFF
TRBV27	TRBJ1-4	-	-	TGTGCCAGCAGAGGCAGGGGAAGTCGTGCTAATGAAAAACTGTTTTTT	CASRGRGSRANEKLFF
TRBV6-6	TRBJ1-2	few	TRBD1	TGTGCCAGCAGTTCCCCCTCGGACAGGGGTTGGGGCTACACCTTC	CASSSPSDRGWGYTF
TRBV2	TRBJ2-5	few	TRBD1	TGTGCCAGCAGGGACAGGGAAGAGACCCAGTACTTC	CASRDREETQYF
TRBV6-5	TRBJ2-2	-	-	TGTGCCAGCAGTTATCTTACAGGGCCCTACACCGGGGAGCTGTTTTTT	CASSYLTGPYTGELFF
TRBV29-1	TRBJ1-1	-	TRBD1	TGCAGCGCTGGCCCGGGACAGGGGATGAACACTGAAGCTTTCTTT	CSAGPGQGMNTEAFF
TRBV18	TRBJ1-2	-	TRBD1	TGTGCCAGCTCACCCCGAGGGGGCGATGGCTACACCTTC	CASSPRGGDGYTF
TRBV7-2	TRBJ1-1	few	-	TGTGCCAGCAGCTTGGAAAGGGGTGCTGAAGCTTTCTTT	CASSLERGAEAFF
TRBV10-3	TRBJ2-1	once	TRBD2	TGTGCCATCAGCCTACTAGCGGGAGGAGATGAGCAGTTCTTC	CAISLLAGGDEQFF
TRBV11-3	TRBJ2-1	-	-	TGTGCCAGCAGCTCCGCTGTTAGGCAGTTCTTC	CASSSAVRQFF
TRBV20-1	TRBJ2-1	-	TRBD2	TGCAGTGCTGCTCTAGCGGGGAAGCAGTTCTTC	CSAALAGKQFF
TRBV9	TRBJ2-1	-	-	TGTGCCAGCAGCGTGGGCGTTGGTGAGCAGTTCTTC	CASSVGVGEQFF
TRBV18	TRBJ2-3	-	TRBD1	TGTGCCAGCTCACGCCGGACAGGGTTGTCGGATACGCAGTATTTT	CASSRRTGLSDTQYF
TRBV30	TRBJ2-3	-	TRBD1	TGTGCCTGGAGTCTTACAGGGGGTGCAGATACGCAGTATTTT	CAWSLTGGADTQYF
TRBV15	TRBJ2-1	-	TRBD1	TGTGCCACCAGCACGGGACAGGGGCTGAATGAGCAGTTCTTC	CATSTGQGLNEQFF
TRBV5-6	TRBJ2-7	-	TRBD2	TGTGCCAGCAGCTCCCCCGTGTCAAGCGGGACCTACGAGCAGTACTTC	CASSSPVSSGTYEQYF
TRBV6-6	TRBJ1-4	few	-	TGTGCCAGCGCACTGCCTTCGATCGAAAAACTGTTTTTT	CASALPSIEKLFF
TRBV7-2	TRBJ2-1	-	TRBD2	TGTGCCAGCAGCTCCGGACTAGCCGCCAATGAGCAGTTCTTC	CASSSGLAANEQFF
TRBV6-1	TRBJ1-2	-	-	TGTGCCAGCAGGACGGGAGGGGTTGGGAACTATGGCTACACCTTC	CASRTGGVGNYGYTF